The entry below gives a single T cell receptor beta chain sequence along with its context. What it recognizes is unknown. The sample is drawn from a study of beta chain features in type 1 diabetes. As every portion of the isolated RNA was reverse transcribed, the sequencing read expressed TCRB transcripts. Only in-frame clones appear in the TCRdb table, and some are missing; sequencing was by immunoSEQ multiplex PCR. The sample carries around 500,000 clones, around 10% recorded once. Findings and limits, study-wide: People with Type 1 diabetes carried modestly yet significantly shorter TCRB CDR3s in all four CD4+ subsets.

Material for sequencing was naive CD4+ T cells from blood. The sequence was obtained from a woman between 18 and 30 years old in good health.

The CDR3 spells CAWSTASVTDTQYF. The CDR3 bases are TGTGCCTGGAGTACGGCATCAGTCACAGATACGCAGTATTTT. The rearrangement links TRBV30 to TRBJ2-3; D not certain. Looked up from germline, CDR1 is GTSNPN and CDR2 is SVGIG (reference sequence). This CDR3 has 14 amino acids. The V end was cut by 2 bases, the J end by 2 bases, with 11 bases between.